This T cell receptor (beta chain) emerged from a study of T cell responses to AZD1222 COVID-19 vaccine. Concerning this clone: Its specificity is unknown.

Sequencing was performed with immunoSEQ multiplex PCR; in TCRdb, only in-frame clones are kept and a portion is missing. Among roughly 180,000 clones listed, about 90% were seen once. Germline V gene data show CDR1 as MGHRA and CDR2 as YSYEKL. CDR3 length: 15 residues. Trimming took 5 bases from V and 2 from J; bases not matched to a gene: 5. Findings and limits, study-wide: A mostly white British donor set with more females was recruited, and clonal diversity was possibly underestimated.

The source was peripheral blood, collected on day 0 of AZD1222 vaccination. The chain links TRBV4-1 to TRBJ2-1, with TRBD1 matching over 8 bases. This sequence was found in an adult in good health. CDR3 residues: CASSSSTGAYNEQFF. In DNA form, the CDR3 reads TGCGCCAGCAGCTCTTCGACAGGGGCCTACAATGAGCAGTTCTTC.